The subject of this entry is one T cell receptor (beta chain). Sequenced by immunoSEQ multiplex PCR; TCRdb stores in-frame clones only, minus some. The profile covers about 80,000 clones, with 70% to 90% appearing a single time and approximately 5.1% taken by the ten largest. The sample belongs to a study of OX40 agonist ivuxolimab in advanced cancers. Study background: All patients had ivuxolimab intravenously every 2 weeks at 0.01 to 10 mg/kg. Of the patients, three showed partial responses, one with hepatocellular carcinoma and two with cutaneous melanoma.

Trimming removed 4 bases at V and 5 bases at J, with 9 bases between. CDR1 and CDR2 from the germline V gene are GTSNPN and SVGIG (reference sequence). The CDR3 extends over 11 amino acids. Exclusion of a patient followed from autoimmune disease history or systemic immunosuppression. The gene calls are TRBV30 and TRBJ2-7; D perhaps matches TRBD1 (6 bases). The sample here was CD4+ or CD8+ T cells sorted from blood, taken in a trial of the OX40 agonist ivuxolimab. This sequence was found in an adult with an advanced solid tumor such as melanoma, head and neck, liver or kidney cancer. The CDR3 DNA is TGTGCCTGGAACTACAGGGACGAGCAGTACTTC. Translating it yields CAWNYRDEQYF.